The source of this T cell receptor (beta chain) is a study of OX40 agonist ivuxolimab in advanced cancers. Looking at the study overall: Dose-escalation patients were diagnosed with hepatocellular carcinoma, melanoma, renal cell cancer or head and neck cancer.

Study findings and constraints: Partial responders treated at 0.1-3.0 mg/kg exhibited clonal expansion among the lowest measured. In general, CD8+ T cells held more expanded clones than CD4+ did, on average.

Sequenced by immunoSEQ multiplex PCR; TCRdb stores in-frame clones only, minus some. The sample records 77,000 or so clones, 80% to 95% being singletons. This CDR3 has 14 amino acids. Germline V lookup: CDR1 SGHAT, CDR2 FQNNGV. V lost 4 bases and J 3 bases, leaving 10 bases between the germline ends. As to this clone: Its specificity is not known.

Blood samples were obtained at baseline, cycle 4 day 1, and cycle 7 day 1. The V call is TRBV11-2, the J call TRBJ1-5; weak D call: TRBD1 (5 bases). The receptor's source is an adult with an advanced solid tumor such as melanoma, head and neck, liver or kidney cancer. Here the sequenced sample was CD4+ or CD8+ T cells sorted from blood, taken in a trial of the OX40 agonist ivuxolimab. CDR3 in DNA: TGTGCCAGCAGCTATGGACAACACAATCAGCCCCAGCATTTT. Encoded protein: CASSYGQHNQPQHF.